Listed below are T cell receptor beta chains from one sample, sequenced in a study of immune evolution from preneoplasia to lung adenocarcinoma. Assay used: immunoSEQ multiplex PCR; TCRdb lists only in-frame clones, some missing. The data hold 3,500 to 4,500 clones, with roughly 78% observed a single time. Sequenced sample: FFPE invasive lung adenocarcinoma tissue. These receptors were collected from a person between 40 and 59 years old with lung adenocarcinoma. Some clones in this sample may be carry-over from other donors' samples. Both conserved end residues are part of each CDR3. A D gene is named only where the DNA matches it firmly.

TRBV5-6	TRBJ2-3	TRBD2	CASSLGRPPDTQYF
TRBV29-1	TRBJ2-3	.	CSSRVGLSTDTQYF
TRBV9	TRBJ2-3	TRBD2	CASSPGGRSSDTQYF
TRBV5-1	TRBJ2-4	.	CASSPASLGIQYF
TRBV7-2	TRBJ1-1	.	CASSFEAFF
TRBV10-2	TRBJ2-7	.	CASSNGLASYEQYF
TRBV27	TRBJ2-3	.	CASSLVPGATDTQYF
TRBV30	TRBJ2-6	TRBD1	CARNGDRGLSGANVLTF
TRBV7-6	TRBJ1-1	TRBD1	CASSLEVGGQGTEAFF
TRBV5-6	TRBJ1-2	.	CASSLGQYGYTF
TRBV10-2	TRBJ2-7	TRBD2	CASRDRTSGSSYEQYF
TRBV28	TRBJ1-5	.	CASSLGPTGDFSNQPQHF
TRBV4-2	TRBJ2-1	TRBD1	CASSQLPGQGYNEQFF
TRBV10-2	TRBJ1-1	TRBD1	CASRFDRGTEAFF
TRBV5-1	TRBJ1-1	.	CASSLSSGSAIKAFF
TRBV5-1	TRBJ2-7	TRBD1	CASKDGTGSYEQYF